Sequencing of this T cell receptor (beta chain) was carried out in a study of T-cell reconstitution after alpha-beta-depleted transplantation in children. V lost 5 bases and J 3 bases, leaving 11 bases between the germline ends. This CDR3 region has 14 residues. CDR1 and CDR2 from the germline V gene are SGHTA and FQGNSA. Unique molecular identifiers were incorporated during preparation of the TCRbeta library. In TCRdb, the PCR reads were re-called with MiXCR into one record per CDR3 protein. The sample lists about 460,000 distinct CDR3 sequences, 9.5% to 15% occurring once. The TCR comes from a human donor who donated a stem cell graft to a child with combined immunodeficiency. The chain couples TRBV7-2 to TRBJ2-1; the D gene is possibly TRBD2 (6 bases). Source: PBMCs from the stem cell graft donor, taken from the stem cell graft. CDR3 sequence: CASSPGSYYNEQFF. The CDR3 nucleotides are TGTGCCAGCAGCCCCGGGAGTTACTACAATGAGCAGTTCTTC.